These 2 T cell receptor beta chains share one sample of origin, sequenced in a study of human T cells and chemical hapten exposure. Indicated time point: patch test 3, about 24 weeks after DPC sensitization. The sample's treatment: therapeutic diphenylcyclopropenone sensitization with weekly scalp DPC. TCRdb itself ran the RACE reads through MiXCR, one entry per CDR3 protein. The top ten hold roughly 2.4% of the sample, which has more than 150,000 distinct CDR3 sequences, under 30% seen once. Material: whole blood, obtained in connection with sensitization to the hapten diphenylcyclopropenone (DPC). The source of these receptors is a woman aged 40 to 50 with alopecia areata. Some clones in this sample may be carry-over from other donors' samples.

The chain combines TRBV4-1 with TRBJ1-2; 7 bases map to TRBD1. The CDR3 runs 19 residues. V shed 0 bases and J 0 bases; nucleotides not matched to a gene: 13. Germline V CDR1 and CDR2: MGHRA, YSYEKL. CDR3 nucleotide sequence: TGCGCCAGCAGCCAAGAACCTACTTCCACAGGGGTGACTAACTATGGCTACACCTTC. Protein product: CASSQEPTSTGVTNYGYTF.

The chain uses TRBV7-9 and TRBJ2-5; D is perhaps TRBD2 (6 bases). The CDR3 extends over 14 amino acids. Germline V lookup: CDR1 SEHNR, CDR2 FQNEAQ (reference sequence). V was cut by 6 bases and J by 9 bases, with 20 bases left in between. As DNA, the CDR3 is TGTGCCAGCAGGATTGACGTCGGGAGTGGGGCCCAGTACTTC. Translation: CASRIDVGSGAQYF.